The table lists the clone carrying this T cell receptor beta chain with a few counts. Its cognate antigen is unknown. This PCR relied on a set of 60 Vbeta primers and 13 Jbeta primers. In the study's own analysis: About 10 million shared chains were among about 80 million unique TCR beta chains counted in a later analysis. TCRdb's copy holds only in-frame clones and misses some; the assay was immunoSEQ multiplex PCR. V and J calls and clone size are as listed in that table; D and trimming were resolved from the DNA. The sample lists about 160,000 clones; roughly 79% were seen once. Healthy individuals who donated bone marrow served as the donors. This specimen belongs to a study of cytomegalovirus exposure and HLA in healthy donors. Study-level background: Researchers previously reported finding fewer than 140 million unique TCR beta sequences from roughly 180 million T cells. Study observations and caveats: An observed cluster of highly shared sequence variants was recorded as a likely sequencing artifact.

Per the germline V gene, CDR1 is SGHNT and CDR2 is YYREEE (reference sequence). The CDR3 extends over 16 amino acids. Losses at the gene ends were 4 bases for V and 5 bases for J; bases not matched to a gene: 8. The J gene is TRBJ2-5, the V gene TRBV5-4, with TRBD2 matching 13 bases. The sequenced sample consisted of PBMCs. This clonotype was obtained from a woman aged 35 to 49 in good health and CMV-seronegative. In DNA, the CDR3 is TGTGCCAGCAGCGATGGACTAGCGGGAGTAGGGGAGACCCAGTACTTC. It codes for CASSDGLAGVGETQYF.